This record concerns one T cell receptor beta chain sequence. Its antigen remains undetermined. This clone may be a read error of a much larger clone one base away. A multiplex PCR system amplified the TCR beta CDR3 region, with a first 10-cycle round using 32 V-gene forward and 13 J-gene reverse primers. A QIAGEN Multiplex PCR Kit was used for first-round PCR, and the primer sequences were filed in Chinese patent CN105087789A. In a second PCR round, Illumina universal primers were added with the Phusion High-Fidelity PCR Kit. TCR libraries were paired-end sequenced at 151 bp read length on the Illumina HiSeq X Ten platform. For the original study's pipeline: Cutadapt was used to discard reads without multiplex PCR primers, PEAR merged the read pairs, and MiXCR with default settings called the CDR3 regions. Repertoire diversity used Shannon entropy, and clonality was computed as one minus Shannon entropy divided by ln of productive unique sequence count. Clonotypes present at frequencies of at least 0.5% were defined as dominant or high-frequency T-cell clones. The raw public reads went through TCRdb reprocessing: fastp at Q25, MiXCR clone calling, in-frame beta chains kept. Each entry is one CDR3 protein sequence, shown with its most common DNA and genes. What appears here as the V and J calls and clone size reflects TCRdb's work, not the paper's. The sample contains about 23,000 distinct CDR3 sequences, 27% of them found a single time. The top ten constitute about 3.7% of the sample.

This record comes from a study of immune heterogeneity within non-small cell lung tumors listed by TCRdb under 2018. Regarding the complete study: Histology comprised several squamous cell carcinomas, about nine non-squamous carcinomas and 1 tumor not otherwise specified. Whole-exome sequencing, RNA-seq and TCR beta repertoire sequencing were combined for multiple spatially distinct regions from each NSCLC tumor so that intratumoral immune heterogeneity could be examined. TCR repertoires were analyzed from approximately 60 tumor loci of fewer than 16 patients, whereas transcriptome data were available for only about 43 loci from more than ten patients. For mutant peptides 8 to 11 amino acids long, netMHCpan-3.0 predicted neoantigen binding to the HLA alleles of each patient.

The TCR template was genomic DNA extracted from bulk tumor tissue, and roughly 600 ng of gDNA was amplified for each sample. During surgery, several biopsies were collected from each primary tumor and placed as far from one another as possible within the tumor mass. The study cohort was described as untreated, and patients were newly diagnosed NSCLC cases undergoing curative surgery. Donors were about 16 newly diagnosed non-small cell lung cancer patients undergoing surgery with curative intent. The resected tumor masses were reviewed by two independent pathologists. Sequencing was performed only on DNA and RNA samples of high quality. Taken from cysteine to phenylalanine, the CDR3 has 11 residues. Here the CDR3 DNA is all that survives: 33 bases in frame from base 1. The germline ends are 8 bases apart after V is trimmed by 4 bases and J by 7 bases. The CDR1 and CDR2 encoded by the germline V gene are ENHRY and SYGVKD.

Overall results and qualifications from the work: High-frequency TCR beta clonotypes were largely distinct between individual patients. Identical dominant CDR3B clonotypes recurred across loci within a patient, yet different tumor locations also harbored unique high-frequency clones. Local tumor mutational burden and local T-cell repertoire clonality had a statistically significant but moderate positive correlation (R about 0.3).

Here the chain combines TRBV10-3 and TRBJ2-7, with no D gene named confidently. Sequencing was carried out using lung tumor tissue. The source of this sequence is a man aged 35 to 55 with non-small cell lung cancer. The bases are TGTGCCATCAGTGGTGGGGTGGAGCAGTACTTC. This is translated as CAISGGVEQYF.